These T cell receptor beta chains were read from a single sample in a study of cytomegalovirus exposure and HLA in healthy donors. Measured with immunoSEQ multiplex PCR; TCRdb has only the in-frame clones, and not every one. The data hold almost 70,000 clones, with around 66% observed a single time. The sample comprised PBMCs. Receptors were obtained from a male donor in good health and CMV-seropositive. CDR3s include the opening cysteine and the closing phenylalanine or tryptophan. A D gene is named only where the DNA matches it firmly. Part of the rows lack a size; the others show once, few, many or a class for expanded clones.

V	J	size	length	D	CDR3	DNA
TRBV11-2	TRBJ1-1	-	13	-	CASSRTVNTEAFF	TGTGCCAGCAGTCGGACAGTGAACACTGAAGCTTTCTTT
TRBV7-9	TRBJ2-7	-	16	TRBD2	CASSQGLAGETYEQYF	TGCGCCAGCAGCCAAGGACTAGCGGGGGAGACCTACGAGCAGTACTTC
TRBV29-1	TRBJ1-2	-	13	-	CSVVGRTSYGYTF	TGCAGCGTTGTCGGTAGGACAAGCTATGGCTACACCTTC
TRBV5-1	TRBJ1-1	-	14	TRBD1	CASSVGQGHSEAFF	TGCGCCAGCAGCGTAGGACAGGGACACTCTGAAGCTTTCTTT
TRBV7-2	TRBJ2-2	few	14	-	CASSRGSSAGELFF	TGTGCCAGCAGCCGTGGGAGTTCCGCCGGGGAGCTGTTTTTT
TRBV18	TRBJ2-1	once	15	-	CASSLRGAGSNEQFF	TGTGCCAGCTCACTACGGGGGGCCGGGAGCAATGAGCAGTTCTTC
TRBV7-9	TRBJ1-3	few	15	TRBD1	CASSPDRGYGNTIYF	TGTGCCAGCAGCCCTGACAGGGGGTATGGAAACACCATATATTTT
TRBV4-1	TRBJ2-7	few	15	-	CASSQDPSGAYEQYF	TGCGCCAGCAGCCAAGATCCATCGGGAGCCTACGAGCAGTACTTC
TRBV6-6	TRBJ2-7	-	15	TRBD1	CASSSDRGASYEQYF	TGTGCCAGCAGTTCCGACAGGGGGGCCAGCTACGAGCAGTACTTC
TRBV7-9	TRBJ1-1	-	15	TRBD1	CASSPKQGSITEAFF	TGTGCCAGCAGCCCAAAACAGGGGTCGATCACTGAAGCTTTCTTT
TRBV27	TRBJ1-2	-	18	TRBD1	CASSLSIQGEGALYGYTF	TGTGCCAGCAGTTTATCGATACAGGGGGAGGGAGCTCTCTATGGCTACACCTTC
TRBV7-9	TRBJ1-2	-	18	-	CASSPRAPGIRVNYGYTF	TGTGCCAGCAGCCCCCGGGCCCCGGGGATACGGGTTAACTATGGCTACACCTTC
TRBV11-2	TRBJ2-5	-	16	-	CASSSEVGHPRETQYF	TGTGCCAGCAGCTCCGAGGTGGGACACCCTCGGGAGACCCAGTACTTC
TRBV19	TRBJ2-1	few	15	TRBD2	CASSISSGRVNEQFF	TGTGCCAGTAGTATAAGTAGCGGGAGAGTCAATGAGCAGTTCTTC
TRBV11-1	TRBJ2-6	-	17	-	CASSLFRGSSGANVLTF	TGTGCCAGCAGCTTATTTCGAGGGTCCTCTGGGGCCAACGTCCTGACTTTC
TRBV9	TRBJ1-2	-	14	TRBD1	CASSRDRGSSGYTF	TGTGCCAGCAGCCGTGACAGGGGGTCTAGTGGCTACACCTTC
TRBV6-6	TRBJ1-1	-	16	TRBD1	CASSKTAGTGNTEAFF	TGTGCCAGCAGTAAAACAGCCGGGACAGGGAACACTGAAGCTTTCTTT
TRBV6-1	TRBJ2-7	-	16	TRBD1	CASSEDGDRGNYEQYF	TGTGCCAGCAGTGAAGACGGGGACAGGGGGAATTACGAGCAGTACTTC
TRBV20-1	TRBJ1-2	few	11	-	CSAIGVGGYTF	TGCAGTGCTATCGGGGTAGGAGGCTACACCTTC
TRBV9	TRBJ1-1	-	16	TRBD1	CASSVTSGTGITEAFF	TGTGCCAGCAGCGTAACATCCGGGACAGGGATAACTGAAGCTTTCTTT
TRBV21-1	TRBJ1-1	-	17	-	CASSSSGTGGMNTEAFF	TGTGCCAGCAGCTCTTCCGGGACAGGGGGTATGAACACTGAAGCTTTCTTT
TRBV5-4	TRBJ2-1	-	15	-	CASSLVIGAYNEQFF	TGTGCCAGCAGCTTGGTAATAGGGGCCTACAATGAGCAGTTCTTC
TRBV2	TRBJ2-3	-	15	-	CASRARVSSTDTQYF	TGTGCCAGCAGAGCCCGGGTATCTAGCACAGATACGCAGTATTTT
TRBV4-1	TRBJ1-1	-	16	-	CASSQVVTGLETEAFF	TGCGCCAGCAGCCAAGTAGTAACGGGTCTGGAGACTGAAGCTTTCTTT
TRBV5-6	TRBJ1-1	few	15	TRBD1	CASSPPPQGIPEAFF	TGTGCCAGCAGCCCTCCACCACAGGGGATCCCTGAAGCTTTCTTT
TRBV11-2	TRBJ2-3	-	14	-	CASSRLGRTDTQYF	TGTGCCAGCAGCCGCCTGGGGCGCACAGATACGCAGTATTTT
TRBV7-3	TRBJ2-1	-	15	TRBD1	CASSIGQGPYNEQFF	TGTGCCAGCAGCATAGGACAGGGACCCTACAATGAGCAGTTCTTC
TRBV7-9	TRBJ1-1	-	14	-	CSSSQEQGTTEAFF	TGTTCCAGCAGTCAAGAGCAGGGGACCACTGAAGCTTTCTTT
TRBV7-2	TRBJ1-2	-	14	-	CASSLDSGAYGYTF	TGTGCCAGCAGCTTAGACTCAGGGGCCTATGGCTACACCTTC
TRBV5-1	TRBJ2-7	-	11	-	CATRDAGEQYF	TGCGCCACAAGGGACGCGGGGGAGCAGTACTTC
TRBV6-4	TRBJ1-2	few	12	TRBD1	CASSERGHGYTF	TGTGCCAGCAGTGAAAGGGGGCATGGCTACACCTTC
TRBV5-1	TRBJ2-1	few	17	TRBD2	CASSLGLAGETYNEQFF	TGCGCCAGCAGCCTCGGACTAGCGGGAGAGACCTACAATGAGCAGTTCTTC
TRBV18	TRBJ1-1	-	13	-	CASTPRGNTEAFF	TGTGCCAGCACTCCTCGGGGGAACACTGAAGCTTTCTTT
TRBV5-1	TRBJ2-3	once	15	-	CASSLRGTDAGTQYF	TGCGCCAGCAGCTTGCGGGGGACTGATGCGGGTACGCAGTATTTT
TRBV4-1	TRBJ2-7	-	15	TRBD2	CASSTIAGEAYEQYF	TGCGCCAGCAGTACCATAGCGGGAGAGGCCTACGAGCAGTACTTC
TRBV2	TRBJ2-3	once	14	TRBD1	CASSRDRSTDTQYF	TGTGCCAGCAGTCGGGACAGGAGCACAGATACGCAGTATTTT
TRBV19	TRBJ2-3	-	15	TRBD2	CASSSSGGITDTQYF	TGTGCCAGTAGTTCAAGCGGGGGGATCACAGATACGCAGTATTTT
TRBV25-1	TRBJ1-2	-	13	-	CASSRAGNYGYTF	TGTGCCAGCAGTAGGGCAGGGAACTATGGCTACACCTTC
TRBV18	TRBJ2-3	-	15	-	CASSRELLSTDTQYF	TGTGCCAGCTCTCGCGAGCTTCTGAGCACAGATACGCAGTATTTT
TRBV29-1	TRBJ1-1	-	14	TRBD1	CSVPGGTANTEAFF	TGCAGCGTCCCAGGCGGGACAGCGAACACTGAAGCTTTCTTT
TRBV11-2	TRBJ2-5	-	15	TRBD1	CASSFGRGREETQYF	TGTGCCAGCAGCTTTGGCAGGGGGCGGGAAGAGACCCAGTACTTC
TRBV10-1	TRBJ2-3	-	17	-	CASSESGHWTSTDTQYF	TGCGCCAGCAGTGAATCCGGCCATTGGACTAGCACAGATACGCAGTATTTT
TRBV18	TRBJ2-1	-	15	TRBD2	CASSPQAGGNNEQFF	TGTGCCAGCTCACCACAAGCGGGAGGGAACAATGAGCAGTTCTTC
TRBV11-3	TRBJ2-3	-	13	-	CASSRESTDTQYF	TGTGCCAGCAGCAGAGAAAGCACAGATACGCAGTATTTT
TRBV7-2	TRBJ1-5	-	16	-	CASSLVAGESNQPQHF	TGTGCCAGCAGCTTAGTTGCGGGGGAGAGCAATCAGCCCCAGCATTTT
TRBV27	TRBJ1-2	few	13	-	CASRVTGNYGYTF	TGTGCCAGCAGGGTTACAGGGAACTATGGCTACACCTTC
TRBV5-4	TRBJ2-7	-	13	-	CASSRTGSYEQYF	TGTGCCAGCAGCAGAACAGGGAGCTACGAGCAGTACTTC
TRBV5-6	TRBJ2-1	-	16	TRBD1	CASSARDSDLYNEQFF	TGTGCCAGCAGCGCCCGGGACAGCGACCTTTACAATGAGCAGTTCTTC
TRBV30	TRBJ1-6	-	15	-	CAWSVRGTNNSPLHF	TGTGCCTGGAGTGTACGAGGGACAAATAATTCACCCCTCCACTTT
TRBV9	TRBJ1-5	-	15	TRBD1	CASSVGTAYNQPQHF	TGTGCCAGCAGCGTGGGGACAGCTTACAATCAGCCCCAGCATTTT
TRBV29-1	TRBJ2-1	-	13	-	CSGLGALYNEQFF	TGCAGCGGCCTGGGGGCACTTTACAATGAGCAGTTCTTC
TRBV27	TRBJ1-2	-	14	TRBD1	CASSPQTGVYGYTF	TGTGCCAGCAGTCCGCAGACAGGGGTCTATGGCTACACCTTC
TRBV10-2	TRBJ1-6	-	15	-	CASCSETVHNSPLHF	TGCGCCAGCTGCAGCGAGACAGTACATAATTCACCCCTCCACTTT